One and the same sample provided the 21 T cell receptor beta chains below, sequenced in a study of T cells in Graves' hyperthyroidism and ophthalmopathy (dated by TCRdb to between 2017 and 2020). Library preparation was by multiplex PCR. For sequencing, an Illumina HiSeq 2000 was employed. Amplification of TCR beta CDR3 regions was carried out from RNA transcripts. A first-round RT-PCR of the TCR CDR3 used the HTBI primer set with the Qiagen OneStep RT-PCR kit. The public sequencing data were trimmed at Q25 with fastp and processed into clonotypes with MiXCR by TCRdb, which kept only in-frame beta chains. CDR3 protein duplicates are merged, each entry listing the most common genes and DNA. The sample includes about 640,000 distinct CDR3 sequences, with less than 25% observed a single time. The ten largest clones add up to more than 30% of the sample. Sequenced: blood. These receptors came from a man aged 25 to 40 with Graves' ophthalmopathy.

This clonotype has just a few counts. The CDR3 sequence: CASSQDRSTNQPQHF. In DNA, the CDR3 is TGCGCCAGCAGCCAAGATCGGAGCACCAATCAGCCCCAGCATTTT. The chain combines TRBV4-1 with TRBJ1-5; no reliable D call. V lost 0 bases and J lost 3, with 9 bases in between. The V gene's germline CDR1 is MGHRA and CDR2 YSYEKL. This CDR3 is built from 15 residues.

In this sample, this clonotype turned up a few times. The rearrangement links TRBV28 to TRBJ1-2; D may be TRBD1 (6 bases). The V end lost 4 bases, the J end lost 7 bases, and 16 bases lay between the germline ends. Germline loops: CDR1 MDHEN, CDR2 SYDVKM. The CDR3 has 14 residues. The CDR3 sequence is CASSSGTNSLGYTF. For the CDR3, the DNA is TGTGCCAGCAGTTCCGGGACAAACTCCCTTGGCTACACCTTC.

The CDR3 sequence is CASSPGPSSTGELFF. CDR3 nucleotides: TGTGCCAGCAGTCCGGGACCGTCGAGCACCGGGGAGCTGTTTTTT. This rearrangement joins TRBV6-1 to TRBJ2-2; D is tentatively TRBD1 or TRBD2 (5 bases each). The CDR3 is 15 residues long. V lost 5 bases and J 4 bases, leaving 14 bases between the germline ends. CDR1 and CDR2 (germline): MNHNS, SASEGT.

The V call is TRBV24-1, the J call TRBJ2-4; 7 nucleotides match TRBD1. In germline, CDR1 is KGHDR, CDR2 SFDVKD. The ends lost 4 bases at V and 5 bases at J; junction bases unmatched: 7. The CDR3 totals 15 residues. The CDR3 is CATSDPRGTENIQYF. CDR3 coding DNA: TGTGCCACCAGTGACCCGCGAGGGACAGAAAACATTCAGTACTTC.

This clonotype was counted at least ten times. The chain is built from TRBV3-1 and TRBJ1-2; TRBD1 agrees at 8 bases. The CDR3 totals 15 residues. Trimming removed 1 base from V and 3 bases from J; junction bases left unmatched: 4. Germline V gene sequence: CDR1 LGHDT, CDR2 YNNKEL (reference sequence). This CDR3 reads CASSQVSQGDYGYTF. The CDR3 nucleotides read TGTGCCAGCAGCCAAGTTTCACAGGGGGACTATGGCTACACCTTC.

This clonotype was found a few times. V is TRBV20-1 and J is TRBJ1-5, with a tentative D call TRBD1 (5 bases). From germline, CDR1 is DFQATT and CDR2 SNEGSKA (reference sequence). V was pared by 1 base and J by 1 base, with 14 bases between. The CDR3 sequence is 16 residues long. The CDR3 region has the DNA TGCAGTGCTAGAGGGGAAGGGGTAGGGAGCAATCAGCCCCAGCATTTT. As protein: CSARGEGVGSNQPQHF.

The chain couples TRBV7-9 to TRBJ2-2; 7 bases are shared with TRBD2. J was trimmed by 6 bases and V by 7 bases; bases with no gene match: 8. Germline CDR1 SEHNR, CDR2 FQNEAQ (reference sequence). There are 14 residues in the CDR3. CDR3 sequence reads: CASIRGRGPGELFF. DNA for the CDR3: TGTGCCAGCATTCGCGGGAGAGGCCCCGGGGAGCTGTTTTTT.

The chain is built from TRBV6-1 and TRBJ1-2, with 8 bases lining up with TRBD1. The CDR3 is made up of 13 amino acids. The junction had 5 bases not matched to a gene; V was cut back by 4 bases and J by 7 bases. Germline CDR1 MNHNS, CDR2 SASEGT. The CDR3 sequence is CASSGTGPRGYTF. CDR3 in DNA: TGTGCCAGCAGTGGGACAGGGCCGCGTGGCTACACCTTC.

This clonotype was counted between two and nine times. The rearrangement links TRBV15 to TRBJ2-7; D perhaps matches TRBD1 (5 bases). The V gene lost 3 bases and the J gene lost 2 bases, with 14 bases spanning the gap. Germline V gene lookup returns CDR1 LNHNV and CDR2 YYDKDF (reference sequence). This CDR3 spans 15 amino acids. The CDR3 protein is CATSSEDKQPYEQYF. In nucleotides, the CDR3 is TGTGCCACCAGCAGCGAGGACAAACAACCCTACGAGCAGTACTTC.

This clonotype appeared a few times. The J gene is TRBJ1-3, the V gene TRBV11-2; D ambiguous. The CDR3 sequence is 16 residues long. V dropped 5 bases and J dropped 0 bases, with 14 bases sitting between them. Germline CDR1 reads SGHAT; CDR2 reads FQNNGV. CDR3 nucleotides: TGTGCCAGCAGCGTAAATAGACAACACTCTGGAAACACCATATATTTT. The encoded protein is CASSVNRQHSGNTIYF.

This clonotype was recorded a few times. The chain employs TRBV20-1 and TRBJ2-7; D assignment may be TRBD1 or TRBD2 (5 bases each). Trimming left V 0 bases short and J 3 bases short, with 18 bases between. This CDR3 contains 16 residues. The germline gives CDR1 DFQATT, CDR2 SNEGSKA (reference sequence). In nucleotides, the CDR3 is TGCAGTGCTAGAGATAGGCTTTTGGGACCGGTCTACGAGCAGTACTTC. It translates to CSARDRLLGPVYEQYF.

In DNA, the CDR3 is TGCAGTGCTAGACTCGCCGGGAGCCCTTACCTTTACAATGAGCAGTTCTTC. Translated: CSARLAGSPYLYNEQFF. V is TRBV20-1 and J is TRBJ2-1; a possible D gene is TRBD2 (6 bases). V was trimmed by 2 bases and J by 4 bases, leaving 21 bases between them. The germline CDR1 and CDR2 sequences are DFQATT and SNEGSKA (reference sequence). The CDR3 sequence is 17 residues long.

The V call is TRBV28, the J call TRBJ2-1; D unclear. Germline V CDR1 and CDR2: MDHEN, SYDVKM. V lost 2 bases, J lost 7 bases, and 15 bases lay in between. The CDR3 has 15 amino acids. The DNA of the CDR3 is TGTGCCAGCAGTTTAATTGAGTTGGTACGGAATGAGCAGTTCTTC. It encodes CASSLIELVRNEQFF.

V and J are TRBV7-9 and TRBJ1-1; D is uncertain. Germline-derived CDR1 and CDR2 are SEHNR and FQNEAQ (reference sequence). CDR3 size: 13 residues. V dropped 4 bases and J dropped 0 bases, with 6 bases sitting between them. The CDR3 DNA follows: TGTGCCAGCAGCTCTCTGTTGAACACTGAAGCTTTCTTT. Residues: CASSSLLNTEAFF.

This sequence joins TRBV5-1 and TRBJ1-3, with TRBD1 identical over 7 bases. Germline V gives CDR1 SGHRS, CDR2 YFSETQ. Losses at the gene ends were 0 bases for V and 2 bases for J; bases not matched to a gene: 5. The CDR3 sequence is 16 residues long. This CDR3 reads CASSLGQGGAGNTIYF. DNA of the CDR3: TGCGCCAGCAGCTTGGGACAGGGTGGCGCTGGAAACACCATATATTTT.

The rearrangement links TRBV30 to TRBJ2-1; 9 bases are a match to TRBD2. The V gene's germline CDR1 is GTSNPN and CDR2 SVGIG (reference sequence). J was trimmed by 9 bases and V by 1 base; bases with no gene match: 7. This CDR3 has 14 amino acids. CDR3 amino acids: CAWSGLAVNSEQFF. The CDR3 DNA reads as TGTGCCTGGAGTGGACTAGCGGTAAATTCTGAGCAGTTCTTC.

CDR3 bases: TGTGCCAGCAGTTACTCGTACGACGAGCAGTACTTC. Translation: CASSYSYDEQYF. The J gene is TRBJ2-7, the V gene TRBV6-5; D uncertain. This CDR3 is 12 amino acids long. The V and J ends lost 0 bases and 5 bases respectively, with 5 bases between them. Looked up from germline, CDR1 is MNHEY and CDR2 is SVGAGI.

As to this clonotype: This sequence may be a read error, since a much larger clone differs from it by one base. This chain uses TRBV5-1 with TRBJ2-1, with unresolved D. There are 15 residues in the CDR3. V shed 2 bases and J shed 0 bases, with 9 bases lying between them. Germline V lookup: CDR1 SGHRS, CDR2 YFSETQ. CDR3 in DNA: TGCGCCAGCAGCTTCGGACGGATCTCCTACAATGAGCAGTTCTTC. Translating gives CASSFGRISYNEQFF.

This clonotype was recorded a few times. The chain is built from TRBV7-8 and TRBJ2-7; 7 bases align to TRBD1. The J segment lost 7 bases and the V segment lost 2 bases, leaving 8 bases of the junction unmatched. The CDR3 consists of 14 residues. Germline V gene sequence: CDR1 SGHVS, CDR2 FQNEAQ. DNA for the CDR3: TGTGCCAGCAGCTTATCGGACAGGAGAGGGGAGCAGTACTTC. It is translated as CASSLSDRRGEQYF.

This clonotype was observed many times. This chain joins TRBV28 and TRBJ1-6; D unresolved. CDR3 size: 15 residues. Between the trimmed V and J ends, which lost 2 bases and 4 bases, there was a span of 9 bases. Germline loops: CDR1 MDHEN, CDR2 SYDVKM. The CDR3, as DNA: TGTGCCAGCAGTTTAAGCGGCAGTTATAATTCACCCCTCCACTTT. It encodes CASSLSGSYNSPLHF. Based on the CDR3 plus reference TRBV28 and TRBJ1-6, the full variable domain is DVKVTQSSRYLVKRTGEKVFLECVQDMDHENMFWYRQDPGLGLRLIYFSYDVKMKEKGDIPEGYSVSREKKERFSLILESASTNQTSMYLCASSLSGSYNSPLHFGNGTRLTVT.

The chain uses TRBV9 and TRBJ2-2, with 10 positions matching TRBD2. The CDR3 has 16 amino acids. CDR1 is SGDLS and CDR2 is YYNGEE in the germline V gene. After removal of 4 bases from V and 1 base from J, the junction contained 4 bases not matched to a gene. The CDR3, as DNA: TGTGCCAGCAGCATGAGGACTAGCGGGAACACCGGGGAGCTGTTTTTT. As protein: CASSMRTSGNTGELFF.